The 18 T cell receptor beta chains below all came from one sample that was sequenced in a study of cytomegalovirus exposure and HLA in healthy donors (dated by TCRdb to 2015 to 2018). Receptor libraries were prepared by the immunoSEQ multiplex PCR assay. For the multiplex PCR, a mixture combining 60 forward primers for TCR Vbeta segments and 13 reverse primers for TCR Jbeta segments was used. TCRdb mirrors the immuneACCESS table, restricted to in-frame sequences. Some clones are absent from its copies; in checked studies, under half trace to an unresolved V gene, and the reason for the others is unknown. The sample table contains about 190,000 clones; only one count was recorded for roughly four fifths of them. The leading ten clones occupy around 2.2% of the sample. The sample consisted of PBMCs. Receptors originate from a woman aged 25 to 39 in good health and CMV-seropositive.

The rearrangement uses TRBV6-1 and TRBJ1-4; D is ambiguous. V shed 6 bases and J shed 2 bases, with 10 bases lying between them. Per germline, CDR1 MNHNS and CDR2 SASEGT. The CDR3 is made up of 14 amino acids. The CDR3 sequence: CASSLSATNEKLFF. Here the CDR3 DNA reads TGTGCCAGCAGCCTAAGCGCTACTAATGAAAAACTGTTTTTT.

V is TRBV9 and J is TRBJ1-5, with D hard to call. Trimming removed 5 bases at V and 4 bases at J, with 10 bases between. The CDR3 sequence is 13 residues long. The germline gives CDR1 SGDLS, CDR2 YYNGEE. The DNA for the CDR3 is TGTGCCAGCAGTAATTTCGGGAATCAGCCCCAGCATTTT. It yields the protein CASSNFGNQPQHF.

This clone was counted only a few times. This chain uses TRBV5-1 with TRBJ2-7; no definite D call. The germline CDR1 and CDR2 sequences are SGHRS and YFSETQ. The CDR3 is 14 residues long. V was trimmed by 2 bases and J by 5 bases, leaving 14 bases between them. The CDR3 reads CASSFFSLEDEQYF. CDR3 bases: TGCGCCAGCAGCTTTTTTAGCCTGGAAGACGAGCAGTACTTC.

The gene calls are TRBV10-3 and TRBJ1-1; the D is unclear. CDR3 size: 14 residues. V dropped 7 bases and J dropped 3 bases, with 15 bases sitting between them. Germline CDR1 reads ENHRY; CDR2 reads SYGVKD. CDR3 sequence: CAITAYGGDTEAFF. The CDR3 coding sequence is TGTGCCATCACTGCTTACGGTGGTGACACTGAAGCTTTCTTT.

This clone was seen only a few times. The chain carries TRBV6-5 and TRBJ1-1; D is perhaps TRBD1 (6 bases). This CDR3 has 16 residues. V shed 0 bases and J shed 1 base, with 12 bases lying between them. Germline assignment: CDR1 MNHEY and CDR2 SVGAGI. The CDR3 sequence is CASSYSMWTENTEAFF. DNA for the CDR3: TGTGCCAGCAGTTACTCGATGTGGACAGAGAACACTGAAGCTTTCTTT.

V gene TRBV28 combines with J gene TRBJ2-3; 15 positions match TRBD2. The V segment lost 4 bases and the J segment 3 bases; nucleotides outside the gene matches: 8. This CDR3 has 18 residues. The germline CDR1 and CDR2 sequences are MDHEN and SYDVKM. The CDR3 sequence is CASSSPLGLAGGTDTQYF. CDR3 DNA: TGTGCCAGCAGTTCACCCCTCGGACTAGCGGGGGGGACAGATACGCAGTATTTT.

V usage is TRBV19 and J usage is TRBJ1-5; D may be TRBD1 (6 bases). The CDR3 covers 16 residues. Germline loops: CDR1 LNHDA, CDR2 SQIVND (reference sequence). Trimming took 1 base from V and 1 from J, leaving 11 bases between them. CDR3 nucleotide sequence: TGTGCCAGTAGTATAGCCGCGGGGGCCAGCAATCAGCCCCAGCATTTT. Its protein is CASSIAAGASNQPQHF. Combining the CDR3 with reference TRBV19 and TRBJ1-5 gives the whole variable domain DGGITQSPKYLFRKEGQNVTLSCEQNLNHDAMYWYRQDPGQGLRLIYYSQIVNDFQKGDIAEGYSVSREKKESFPLTVTSAQKNPTAFYLCASSIAAGASNQPQHFGDGTRLSIL.

The chain joins TRBV6-5 to TRBJ1-2; D is ambiguous. V lost 3 bases and J lost 0, with 11 bases in between. The germline gives CDR1 MNHEY, CDR2 SVGAGI. CDR3 length: 15 residues. The CDR3 bases are TGTGCCAGCAGTTATAGATACGGTACTAACTATGGCTACACCTTC. Translation: CASSYRYGTNYGYTF.

V gene TRBV18 combines with J gene TRBJ1-5, with D unresolved. The CDR3 totals 15 residues. V was cut by 3 bases and J by 0 bases, with 9 bases left in between. CDR1 and CDR2 (germline): KGHSH, LQKENI. The CDR3 region is CASSPLAGSNQPQHF. CDR3 sequence (DNA): TGTGCCAGCTCACCCCTCGCAGGTAGCAATCAGCCCCAGCATTTT.

V is TRBV28 and J is TRBJ1-5; D not resolved. The CDR3 loop spans 16 amino acids. Germline V lookup: CDR1 MDHEN, CDR2 SYDVKM. V dropped 2 bases and J dropped 2 bases, with 13 bases sitting between them. The CDR3 loop is CASSLLVPRGNQPQHF. The CDR3 coding sequence is TGTGCCAGCAGTTTACTGGTCCCCCGGGGCAATCAGCCCCAGCATTTT.

The chain combines TRBV6-5 with TRBJ2-7, with 7 positions matching TRBD2. V trimming: 2 bases; J trimming: 2 bases; junction bases outside the gene matches: 6. Germline CDR1 and CDR2: MNHEY and SVGAGI. The CDR3 loop spans 15 amino acids. The CDR3 DNA follows: TGTGCCAGCAGTTACCTCCGCGGGAGAGCCTACGAGCAGTACTTC. Encoded protein: CASSYLRGRAYEQYF.

The chain combines TRBV28 with TRBJ1-1; TRBD1 agrees at 7 bases. The CDR3 covers 16 residues. Germline lookup yields CDR1 MDHEN and CDR2 SYDVKM. Trimming took 4 bases from V and 2 from J; bases not matched to a gene: 10. DNA of the CDR3: TGTGCCAGCAGTTCCTCGGGACAGCTTATTAACACTGAAGCTTTCTTT. Its protein is CASSSSGQLINTEAFF.

The chain employs TRBV7-9 and TRBJ2-5; 10 bases fit TRBD1. TRBJ2-7 matches the DNA end more closely, so the J call is doubtful. The CDR3 is 15 amino acids. CDR1 is SEHNR and CDR2 is FQNEAQ in the germline V gene (reference sequence). The CDR3 coding sequence is TGTGCCAGCAGCTCCGGGACAGGGGCCTCCTACGAGCAGTACTTC. As protein: CASSSGTGASYEQYF.

The V and J genes are TRBV4-2 and TRBJ2-1, with 12 bases lining up with TRBD2. J lost 7 bases, V lost 1 base, and 5 bases had no gene match. Germline CDR1 and CDR2: LGHNA and YNFKEQ. CDR3 length: 16 amino acids. CDR3 DNA: TGTGCCAGCAGCCAAGTCCCCCTAGCGGGGGGGAATGAGCAGTTCTTC. Its translation is CASSQVPLAGGNEQFF.

The V call is TRBV4-3, the J call TRBJ2-3, with 11 nucleotides matching TRBD2. The CDR3 consists of 18 residues. Germline V CDR1 and CDR2: LGHNA, YSLEER. J lost 4 bases, V lost 1 base, and 10 bases had no gene match. The CDR3 protein is CASSQGLAGGTSSDTQYF. The DNA for the CDR3 is TGCGCCAGCAGCCAAGGGCTAGCGGGGGGTACTTCCTCAGATACGCAGTATTTT.

The CDR3 sequence: CASSLARQGAEQYF. The CDR3 nucleotides are TGCGCCAGCAGCTTGGCCCGACAGGGGGCCGAGCAGTACTTC. The chain carries TRBV5-1 and TRBJ2-7; 10 bases are a match to TRBD1. CDR1 is SGHRS, CDR2 YFSETQ, per germline. The V segment lost 0 bases and the J segment 6 bases; nucleotides outside the gene matches: 3. This CDR3 contains 14 residues.

This clone was detected only a few times. The V call is TRBV7-2, the J call TRBJ2-7, with TRBD2 identical over 10 bases. The CDR3 sequence is 15 residues long. The germline V gene encodes CDR1 SGHTA and CDR2 FQGNSA. The J segment lost 4 bases and the V segment lost 0 bases, leaving 3 bases of the junction unmatched. The CDR3 nucleotides are TGTGCCAGCAGCTTAGCCGCTAGCGGGAGTTACGAGCAGTACTTC. Protein: CASSLAASGSYEQYF.

The rearrangement joins TRBV9 to TRBJ2-2; D remains unclear. V lost 0 bases to trimming and J lost 6 bases, with 15 bases between them. This CDR3 spans 16 amino acids. The V gene's germline CDR1 is SGDLS and CDR2 YYNGEE. CDR3 nucleotides: TGTGCCAGCAGCGTAGCGGTTCGACGAGGTGCCGGGGAGCTGTTTTTT. Its protein is CASSVAVRRGAGELFF.